Listed below are T cell receptor beta chains from one sample, sequenced in a study of control samples from healthy donors and cancer patients. The repertoire was sequenced with immunoSEQ multiplex PCR; TCRdb's copy has only in-frame clones and lacks some. The table records about 53,000 clones, 87% of them present only once. Sequencing was performed on PBMCs. These receptor sequences come from a man between 60 and 70 years old with head and neck cancer. Each CDR3 is given without its conserved first and last residue. Some rows mark clone size as missing; the rest say once, few, many or name a class of expanded clone.

once TRBV5-1 ASSFGDTIY
- TRBV7-9 ASSWSGGSSYNEQF
- TRBV7-9 ASATRQGTNSPLH
- TRBV29-1 SVQGVYGYEQY
once TRBV30 AWSPRDTQPQH
few TRBV15 ATKPGLRDTGELF
- TRBV7-2 ASSLVSGGAGELF
- TRBV6-2/TRBV6-3 ASSYSERSYNEQF
- TRBV6-5 ASSHRDREKTQY
- TRBV28 ASSPSGRSSYEQY
- TRBV19 ASSIGTSGSYEQY
- TRBV2 ASASADEQF
- TRBV2 ASSWTGETQY
- TRBV7-9 ASSPPQEETQY
- TRBV30 AWAPTAVQETQY
- TRBV11-2 ASSRSGDRVDYGYT
once TRBV3-1/TRBV3-2 ASSLGDFNQPQH
- TRBV18 ASSPGDIEAF
- TRBV6-5 ASITDRDRAF
- TRBV27 ASRKGTGYSGANVLT
- TRBV5-4 ASSFSREGNEQF
- TRBV5-6 ASSAYQPGWDTEAF
- TRBV14 ASSQDRAGESYNEQF
- TRBV10-3 AISNSGSRYNEQF
- TRBV7-3 ASSLKSSGRNEQF
- TRBV12-3/TRBV12-4 ASSGQRPYEQY
- TRBV6-2/TRBV6-3 ASSYFWGGAPLH
- TRBV28 ASSPMDREAYGYT
- TRBV29-1 SVDAQGQGHSSDGYT
- TRBV11-3 ASSLDPSTDTQY
once TRBV28 ASSLKETQY